This paragraph reports one T cell receptor (delta chain). The TCRdb protein comes from a much larger clone and disagrees with this DNA's translation at residue 10, likely due to a read error; the protein given here is derived from the DNA. TCRdb processed the reads again with the CATT caller. Here the sample spans about 1,500 delta-chain clones, 0.9% to 1.3% being singletons. The CDR3 is made up of 16 amino acids. The ends were cut back, 3 bases at V and 0 bases at J, with 16 bases in the middle. From germline, CDR1 is GEAIGNYY and CDR2 EKD. The data were obtained in a study of gamma-delta chains in newborns, infants, children. Overall study context: Microbial exposure reportedly drives polyclonal innate γδ T cell expansion after birth.

The sample comprised blood. This clonotype originated in a child who was a newborn, infant or young child, either healthy, febrile or measles-vaccinated (not recorded which). The chain links TRDV2 to TRDJ1; D ambiguous. The CDR3 DNA is TGTGCCTGTGACCAAGTTAGCCGGACGAACACCGATAAACTCATCTTT. Protein: CACDQVSRTNTDKLIF.